The 17 T cell receptor beta chains reported below all come from one sample, sequenced in a study of T-cell memory formation after mild COVID-19. TCRdb reanalysed the 5' RACE reads using MiXCR and keeps one entry per CDR3 protein. Of roughly 400,000 distinct CDR3 sequences in the sample, roughly 24% were seen once. Sequencing was carried out using PBMCs or a T cell subset sorted from them (not recorded which). The receptors here all came from an adult woman who had mild COVID-19 (a few samples of this study predate the infection). Cell type and time point are not known.

In its sample, this clonotype was seen once. This chain joins TRBV28 and TRBJ1-3, with TRBD1 matching 8 bases. Germline V gives CDR1 MDHEN, CDR2 SYDVKM. The CDR3 sequence is 15 residues long. V lost 3 bases, J lost 6 bases, and 7 bases stayed unmatched. DNA for the CDR3: TGTGCCAGCAGTTTGTTGGACAGGGAGTTAAACACCATATATTTT. As protein: CASSLLDRELNTIYF.

A few counts support this clonotype. The rearrangement joins TRBV7-6 to TRBJ2-2; D unresolved. CDR1 is SGHVS, CDR2 FNYEAQ, per germline. The CDR3 totals 13 residues. The V gene lost 5 bases and the J gene lost 8 bases, with 12 bases spanning the gap. CDR3 in DNA: TGTGCCAGCAGCCCGGACCCCTCAGGGGAGCTGTTTTTT. Encoded protein: CASSPDPSGELFF.

The chain's CDR3 is CATSDGTSGNYEQYF. The CDR3 DNA sequence: TGTGCCACCAGTGACGGGACTAGCGGAAATTACGAGCAGTACTTC. The chain carries TRBV24-1 and TRBJ2-7; 11 bases are a match to TRBD2. J gave up 4 bases and V 4 bases, and 5 bases lay outside the gene matches. There are 15 residues in the CDR3. Germline-derived CDR1 and CDR2 are KGHDR and SFDVKD.

This clonotype was seen only a few times. This chain connects TRBV7-2 to TRBJ2-1; TRBD2 agrees at 10 bases. The germline gives CDR1 SGHTA, CDR2 FQGNSA. J lost 4 bases, V lost 4 bases, and 10 bases had no gene match. The CDR3 is made up of 17 amino acids. This CDR3 reads CASSSPPTSGAYNEQFF. The CDR3 coding sequence is TGTGCCAGCAGCTCCCCCCCCACTAGCGGGGCTTACAATGAGCAGTTCTTC. The full variable domain, rest sourced from reference TRBV7-2 and TRBJ2-1, is GAGVSQSPSNKVTEKGKDVELRCDPISGHTALYWYRQSLGQGLEFLIYFQGNSAPDKSGLPSDRFSAERTGGSVSTLTIQRTQQEDSAVYLCASSSPPTSGAYNEQFFGPGTRLTVL.

This clonotype occurred a few times. The chain is built from TRBV12-3 or TRBV12-4 and TRBJ1-2; 7 bases are shared with TRBD1. There are 13 residues in the CDR3. V lost 6 bases to trimming and J lost 2 bases; unmatched junction nucleotides: 3. The CDR3 here is CASRPGGNYGYTF. In DNA, the CDR3 is TGTGCCAGCAGACCAGGGGGGAACTATGGCTACACCTTC.

The genes are TRBV25-1 and TRBJ2-1; D is undetermined. The germline gives CDR1 MGHDK, CDR2 SYGVNS. The CDR3 covers 16 residues. V lost 0 bases, J lost 0 bases, and 9 bases lay in between. This CDR3 reads CASSEYRGSSYNEQFF. CDR3 nucleotide sequence: TGTGCCAGCAGTGAATATCGCGGTAGCTCCTACAATGAGCAGTTCTTC.

V usage is TRBV7-2 and J usage is TRBJ1-6; D is undetermined. V was cut by 4 bases and J by 6 bases, with 10 bases left in between. CDR1 SGHTA and CDR2 FQGNSA come from the germline V gene. This CDR3 has 14 residues. This chain's CDR3 is CASSWAGTNSPLHF. The DNA for the CDR3 is TGTGCCAGCAGCTGGGCGGGTACTAATTCACCCCTCCACTTT.

The rearrangement links TRBV11-3 to TRBJ2-2, with 10 bases matching TRBD1. The V gene's germline CDR1 is SGHNT and CDR2 YENEEA. Trimming took 4 bases from V and 5 from J; bases not matched to a gene: 4. CDR3 size: 15 residues. CDR3 nucleotides: TGTGCCAGCAGCTCCAGACAGGGGGCAACCGGGGAGCTGTTTTTT. Protein: CASSSRQGATGELFF.

V gene TRBV19 combines with J gene TRBJ2-5; D gene ambiguous. The CDR3 runs to 13 residues. V lost 1 base and J 1 base, leaving 4 bases between the germline ends. The germline V gene has CDR1 LNHDA and CDR2 SQIVND (reference sequence). The CDR3 bases are TGTGCCAGTAGTATAGTCCTCCAAGAGACCCAGTACTTC. This gives the protein CASSIVLQETQYF.

This clonotype was counted between two and nine times. The chain links TRBV7-3 to TRBJ2-2; 7 bases agree with TRBD2. The junction had 8 bases not matched to a gene; V was cut back by 6 bases and J by 7 bases. The CDR3 totals 14 residues. The germline V gene has CDR1 SGHTA and CDR2 FQGTGA. CDR3 coding DNA: TGTGCCAGCAGGCCGACTAGCACCGACGGGGAGCTGTTTTTT. Translated, it gives CASRPTSTDGELFF.

This clonotype was counted only a few times. The chain is built from TRBV24-1 and TRBJ2-2; D not certain. CDR1 is KGHDR, CDR2 SFDVKD, per germline. Trimming took off 7 bases at V and 0 bases at J, with 14 bases between the two ends. This CDR3 region has 16 residues. Here the CDR3 DNA reads TGTGCCACCAGCGTGGGGTTTTTCGCGAACACCGGGGAGCTGTTTTTT. Its translation is CATSVGFFANTGELFF.

This clonotype was observed a handful of times. This chain uses TRBV6-5 with TRBJ1-6; D is ambiguous. Germline V gene data show CDR1 as MNHEY and CDR2 as SVGAGI. V was pared by 4 bases and J by 0 bases, with 7 bases between. There are 15 residues in the CDR3. The DNA for the CDR3 is TGTGCCAGCAGTTTAGAGTACTCCTATAATTCACCCCTCCACTTT. It is translated as CASSLEYSYNSPLHF.

The V and J genes are TRBV18 and TRBJ2-7; 11 bases align to TRBD2. Germline lookup yields CDR1 KGHSH and CDR2 LQKENI. This CDR3 has 15 residues. V lost 2 bases and J lost 2; bases outside the gene matches: 2. The CDR3 DNA follows: TGTGCCAGCTCACCAACTAGCGGGGGACCCTACGAGCAGTACTTC. Amino acid sequence: CASSPTSGGPYEQYF.

This clonotype was seen ten or more times. The chain links TRBV5-4 to TRBJ2-7; TRBD1 aligns across 9 bases. The CDR3 has 16 residues. The trim removed 0 bases at V and 5 bases at J, leaving 9 bases unmatched. Germline values: CDR1 SGHNT, CDR2 YYREEE (reference sequence). In DNA form, the CDR3 reads TGTGCCAGCAGCTTGGGGGAAAACAGGGGGCTTGACGAGCAGTACTTC. It specifies CASSLGENRGLDEQYF.

This clonotype was picked up many times. The V call is TRBV5-5, the J call TRBJ2-7; tentative D call: TRBD1 (6 bases). CDR3 length equals 13 residues. Per the germline V gene, CDR1 is SGHKS and CDR2 is YYEKEE (reference sequence). Trimming removed 4 bases at V and 3 bases at J, with 11 bases between. The CDR3 loop is CASSGGQFYEQYF. CDR3 DNA sequence: TGTGCCAGCAGCGGCGGACAGTTCTACGAGCAGTACTTC.

The chain has TRBV20-1 and TRBJ1-4; tentative D call: TRBD1 (5 bases). CDR1 is DFQATT, CDR2 SNEGSKA, per germline (reference sequence). Trimming removed 4 bases from V and 8 bases from J, with 23 bases in between. This CDR3 is 16 amino acids long. Here the CDR3 reads CSAIPQAGGIEEKLFF. CDR3 nucleotides: TGCAGTGCTATCCCACAGGCTGGAGGAATTGAGGAAAAACTGTTTTTT.

The rearrangement links TRBV9 to TRBJ2-2; D ambiguous. V gave up 0 bases and J gave up 0 bases, with 12 bases separating them. CDR1 and CDR2 (germline): SGDLS, YYNGEE. This CDR3 spans 17 amino acids. CDR3 nucleotide sequence: TGTGCCAGCAGCGTAGGGCCGAAAGACTCGAACACCGGGGAGCTGTTTTTT. It yields the protein CASSVGPKDSNTGELFF.